This T cell receptor (beta chain) originates from a study of a mutant IDH1 vaccine in newly diagnosed glioma. Study information: Beforehand, treatment had been radiotherapy, temozolomide, or both; the majority received both.

For this clone: Its specificity is not known.

The data were produced by immunoSEQ multiplex PCR, yet TCRdb's version contains in-frame clones alone and is incomplete. The repertoire holds 70,000 to 100,000 clones, 90% to 95% seen once, with under 0.6% in the top ten. Described time point: week 5, during vaccination. Each dose delivered 300 ug of mutant IDH1 20-mer peptide subcutaneously with imiquimod. The CDR3 consists of 14 residues. The ends lost 6 bases at V and 4 bases at J; junction bases unmatched: 6. CDR1 and CDR2 from the germline V gene are SGDLS and YYNGEE. Sample: PBMCs, taken from a glioma patient whose treatment included an IDH1 peptide vaccine. This chain connects TRBV9 to TRBJ2-5, with 10 nucleotides matching TRBD1. The sequence derives from a woman between 45 and 60 years old with glioma. DNA of the CDR3: TGTGCCAGCACCAAGACAGGGGGCAGAGAGACCCAGTACTTC. Its translation: CASTKTGGRETQYF.